A selection of T cell receptor beta chains follows, all from one sample in a study of blood T cell repertoires in COVID-19. Sequencing used immunoSEQ multiplex PCR; TCRdb keeps in-frame clones, though not all of them. The sample shows 150,000 or so clones, approximately 90% of them seen only once. Sequencing input: peripheral blood. The source is a man aged 55 to 70 with active or convalescent COVID-19. CDR3s include the opening cysteine and the closing phenylalanine or tryptophan. D genes are given only for firm matches. Not every row has a clone size; where given, it reads once, few, many or a size class.

v_gene	d_gene	abundance	j_gene	CDR3nt	CDR3aa
TRBV24-1	TRBD2	-	TRBJ2-5	TGTGCCACCAGTGGGGCGGGGGGGTTAGAGACCCAGTACTTC	CATSGAGGLETQYF
TRBV11-3	-	-	TRBJ1-2	TGTGCCAGCAGCTCCCGAAGGGAGGGGGAACATGGCTACACCTTC	CASSSRREGEHGYTF
TRBV5-5	-	few	TRBJ1-4	TGTGCCAGCACCCCCGGTTGGACTAATGAAAAACTGTTTTTT	CASTPGWTNEKLFF
TRBV6-6	TRBD1	-	TRBJ2-7	TGTGCCAGCAAGGGACAGGGGGTGCACGAGCAGTACTTC	CASKGQGVHEQYF
TRBV9	-	-	TRBJ1-2	TGTGCCAGCAGCGTAGTGGCCATCGCTAACTATGGCTACACCTTC	CASSVVAIANYGYTF
TRBV7-9	-	-	TRBJ1-2	TGTGCCAGCAGCTTGGGCGGGGGGTATGTGGGCTACACCTTC	CASSLGGGYVGYTF
TRBV5-5	TRBD2	-	TRBJ2-7	TGTGCCAGCAGCTTGGCCGGGGGGACCTCTGCCTTAGCCTACGAGCAGTACTTC	CASSLAGGTSALAYEQYF
TRBV27	TRBD1	-	TRBJ2-5	TGTGCCAGCACCGGGACAGGGGGTCGGCAGACCCAGTACTTC	CASTGTGGRQTQYF
TRBV11-2	TRBD2	-	TRBJ2-5	TGTGCCAGCAGTCCCTCCGGGGGGGGAGAGACCCAGTACTTC	CASSPSGGGETQYF
TRBV28	TRBD1	-	TRBJ1-1	TGTGCCAGCAGTCCAGGGCGGACAGGGGTCTCAGGCACTGAAGCTTTCTTT	CASSPGRTGVSGTEAFF
TRBV5-1	-	-	TRBJ2-7	TGCGCCAGCAGCGGGCAGGGTTACGAGCAGTACTTC	CASSGQGYEQYF
TRBV3-1/TRBV3-2	TRBD1	-	TRBJ1-2	TGTGCCAGCAGCCAGGGACAGAACACATGGAGCTACACCTTC	CASSQGQNTWSYTF
TRBV25-1	TRBD2	-	TRBJ2-3	TGTGCCAGCAGTGAATTACGCCAGGGAGGGACAGATACGCAGTATTTT	CASSELRQGGTDTQYF
TRBV4-3	-	-	TRBJ2-3	TGCGCCAGCAGCAGACTGGGACCCGGGAGTACAGATACGCAGTATTTT	CASSRLGPGSTDTQYF
TRBV30	-	-	TRBJ2-1	TGTGCCTGGAGACTGACAGGTGCCTACAATGAGCAGTTCTTC	CAWRLTGAYNEQFF
TRBV5-4	-	-	TRBJ2-7	TGTGCCAGCAGCTTGGGGGGGGTTCTGCAAGAGCAGTACTTC	CASSLGGVLQEQYF
TRBV12-2	-	-	TRBJ2-5	TGTGCAAGTCGCTCGGGACTAGCGGGATGTGCCACCGACCAAGAGACCCAGTACTTC	CASRSGLAGCATDQETQYF
TRBV4-1	-	-	TRBJ2-3	TGCGCCAGCAGCCAAGCCGGGTTGGCCGCCGCTGCAGATACGCAGTATTTT	CASSQAGLAAAADTQYF
TRBV5-6	-	-	TRBJ2-2	TGTGCCAGCAGCTTGCTACGATACACCGGGGAGCTGTTTTTT	CASSLLRYTGELFF
TRBV7-9	-	-	TRBJ1-4	TGTGCCAGCAGCCCCCTGGGGGGGGGAAAGGCAACTAATGAAAAACTGTTTTTT	CASSPLGGGKATNEKLFF
TRBV28	-	-	TRBJ1-6	TGTGCCAGCAGTTGGAACAGGGTTTGGTCACCCCTCCACTTT	CASSWNRVWSPLHF
TRBV21-1	-	-	TRBJ2-3	TGTGCCAGCAGCCCTAGGCCTAGCGGGAGCACAGATACGCAGTATTTT	CASSPRPSGSTDTQYF
TRBV3-1/TRBV3-2	TRBD1	-	TRBJ1-2	TGTGCCAGCAGCGCCTCGGACAGGGGGCGGACTGGTGGCTACACCTTC	CASSASDRGRTGGYTF
TRBV6-5	-	-	TRBJ1-4	TGTGCCAGCAGGTTGACAGGTGGAAGTGAAAAACTGTTTTTT	CASRLTGGSEKLFF
TRBV27	TRBD1	-	TRBJ1-6	TGTGCCAGCAGGGGACAGGACCTGGATCTTTATAATTCACCCCTCCACTTT	CASRGQDLDLYNSPLHF